This T cell receptor beta chain derives from a study of siplizumab effects on memory and regulatory T cells. About this clone: Antigen: not known.

Study-wide points: The study found naive T cells seemingly more diverse than memory cells and seemingly major alloresponse contributors. Alloreactive sequences traceable to unstimulated CD4+ memory cells were significantly reduced by siplizumab. Whether proliferating Tregs in siplizumab cultures suppress was not functionally confirmed.

Germline loops: CDR1 SGHRS, CDR2 YFSETQ. The germline V and J ends were trimmed by 4 bases and 0 bases, with 16 bases remaining between them. The CDR3 runs 17 residues. In each sample, about 100,000 TCR templates were assayed. Produced via immunoSEQ multiplex PCR; TCRdb's table is partial and in-frame only. Among about 100,000 clones listed, about 91% were seen once. The chain combines TRBV5-1 with TRBJ2-2; D is unresolved. The sequencing input was CD4+ T cells sorted from blood. The clonotype originates from a human donor in good health. The CDR3 loop is CASSLGIWPPNTGELFF. For the CDR3, the DNA is TGCGCCAGCAGCCTCGGAATTTGGCCGCCGAACACCGGGGAGCTGTTTTTT.